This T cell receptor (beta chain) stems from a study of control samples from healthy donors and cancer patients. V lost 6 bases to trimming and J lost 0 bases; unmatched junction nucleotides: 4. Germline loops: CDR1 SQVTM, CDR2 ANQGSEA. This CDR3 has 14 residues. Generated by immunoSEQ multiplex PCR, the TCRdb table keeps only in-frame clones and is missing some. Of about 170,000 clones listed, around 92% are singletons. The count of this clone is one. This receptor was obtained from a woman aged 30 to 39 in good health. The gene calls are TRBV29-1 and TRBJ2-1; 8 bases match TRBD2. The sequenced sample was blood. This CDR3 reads CSVLAGSSYNEQFF. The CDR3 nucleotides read TGCAGCGTCTTAGCGGGGAGCTCCTACAATGAGCAGTTCTTC.